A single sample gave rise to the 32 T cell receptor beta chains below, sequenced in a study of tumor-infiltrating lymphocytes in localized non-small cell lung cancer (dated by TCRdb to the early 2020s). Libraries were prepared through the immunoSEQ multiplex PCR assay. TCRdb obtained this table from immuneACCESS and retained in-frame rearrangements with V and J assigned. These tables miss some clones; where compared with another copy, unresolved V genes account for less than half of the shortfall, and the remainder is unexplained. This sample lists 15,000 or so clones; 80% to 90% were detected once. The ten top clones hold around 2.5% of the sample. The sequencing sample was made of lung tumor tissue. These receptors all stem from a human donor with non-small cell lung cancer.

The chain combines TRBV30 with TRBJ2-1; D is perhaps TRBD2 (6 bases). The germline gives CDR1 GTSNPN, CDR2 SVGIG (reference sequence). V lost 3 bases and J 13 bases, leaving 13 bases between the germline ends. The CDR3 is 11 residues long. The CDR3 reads CAWRGGMTQFF. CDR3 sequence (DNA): TGTGCCTGGAGGGGCGGGATGACCCAGTTCTTC.

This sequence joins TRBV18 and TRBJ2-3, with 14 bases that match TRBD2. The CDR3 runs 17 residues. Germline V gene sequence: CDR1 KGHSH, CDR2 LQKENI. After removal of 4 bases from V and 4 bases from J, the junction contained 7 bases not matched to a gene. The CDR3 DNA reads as TGTGCCAGCTCACTGTCGACTAGCGGGAGGGCCGCAGATACGCAGTATTTT. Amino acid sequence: CASSLSTSGRAADTQYF.

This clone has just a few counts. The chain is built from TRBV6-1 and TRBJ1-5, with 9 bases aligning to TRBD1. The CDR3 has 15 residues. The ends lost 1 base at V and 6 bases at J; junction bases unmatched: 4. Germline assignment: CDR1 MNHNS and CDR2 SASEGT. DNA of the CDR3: TGTGCCAGCAGTGAAGACGACAGGGGGGTTCAGCCCCAGCATTTT. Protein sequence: CASSEDDRGVQPQHF.

Here the CDR3 DNA reads TGTGCCAGCAGCTCCCCAGGGGGCGCGTACGAGCAGTACTTC. It translates to CASSSPGGAYEQYF. V gene TRBV5-4 combines with J gene TRBJ2-7; 8 bases agree with TRBD1. The V segment lost 3 bases and the J segment 4 bases; nucleotides outside the gene matches: 6. The germline CDR1 and CDR2 sequences are SGHNT and YYREEE (reference sequence). This CDR3 is built from 14 residues.

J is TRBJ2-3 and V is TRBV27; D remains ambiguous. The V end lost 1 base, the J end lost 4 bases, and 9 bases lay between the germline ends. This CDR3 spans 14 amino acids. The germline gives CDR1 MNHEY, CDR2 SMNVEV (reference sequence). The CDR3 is CASSLLLGADTQYF. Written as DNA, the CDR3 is TGTGCCAGCAGTTTATTACTGGGCGCAGATACGCAGTATTTT.

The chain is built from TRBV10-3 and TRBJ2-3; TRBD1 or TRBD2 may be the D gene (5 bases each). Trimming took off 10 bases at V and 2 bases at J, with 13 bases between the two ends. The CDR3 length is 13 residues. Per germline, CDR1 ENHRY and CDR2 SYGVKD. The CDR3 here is CATLGTNTDTQYF. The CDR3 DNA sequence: TGTGCCACCCTAGGGACCAACACAGATACGCAGTATTTT.

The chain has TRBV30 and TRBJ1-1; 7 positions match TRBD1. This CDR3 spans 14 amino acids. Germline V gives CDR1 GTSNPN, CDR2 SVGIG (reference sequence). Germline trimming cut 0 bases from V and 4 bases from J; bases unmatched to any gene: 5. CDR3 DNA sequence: TGTGCCTGGAGTGTACTAGGGGGCTCCACTGAAGCTTTCTTT. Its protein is CAWSVLGGSTEAFF.

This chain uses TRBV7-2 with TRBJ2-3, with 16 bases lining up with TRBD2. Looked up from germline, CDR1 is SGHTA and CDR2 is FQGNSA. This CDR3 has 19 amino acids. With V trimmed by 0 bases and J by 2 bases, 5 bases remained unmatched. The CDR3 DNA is TGTGCCAGCAGCTTAGCCGGGACTAGCGGGAGGGGCTTCACAGATACGCAGTATTTT. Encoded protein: CASSLAGTSGRGFTDTQYF.

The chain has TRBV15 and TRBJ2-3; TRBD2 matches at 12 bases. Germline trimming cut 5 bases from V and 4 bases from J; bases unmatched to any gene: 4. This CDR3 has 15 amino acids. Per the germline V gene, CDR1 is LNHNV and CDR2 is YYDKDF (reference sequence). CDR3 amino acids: CATSSLAGGPDTQYF. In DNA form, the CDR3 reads TGTGCCACCAGCTCTCTAGCGGGAGGGCCAGATACGCAGTATTTT.

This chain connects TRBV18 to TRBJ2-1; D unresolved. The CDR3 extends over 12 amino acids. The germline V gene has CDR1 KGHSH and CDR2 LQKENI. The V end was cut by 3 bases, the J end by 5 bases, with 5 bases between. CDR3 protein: CASSPSDNEQFF. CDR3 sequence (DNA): TGTGCCAGCTCACCGAGCGACAATGAGCAGTTCTTC.

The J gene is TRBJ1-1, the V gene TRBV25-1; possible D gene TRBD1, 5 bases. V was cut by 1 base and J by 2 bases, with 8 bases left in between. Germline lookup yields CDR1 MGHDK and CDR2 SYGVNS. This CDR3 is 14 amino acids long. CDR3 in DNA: TGTGCCAGCAGTGAATGGGGGGGTAACACTGAAGCTTTCTTT. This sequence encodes CASSEWGGNTEAFF.

The CDR3 sequence: CASSRDANTEAFF. CDR3 coding DNA: TGCGCCAGCAGCCGTGACGCGAACACTGAAGCTTTCTTT. This sequence joins TRBV5-1 and TRBJ1-1; no reliable D call. Germline V gene data show CDR1 as SGHRS and CDR2 as YFSETQ. The CDR3 is 13 residues long. The V end was cut by 4 bases, the J end by 1 base, with 8 bases between.

This CDR3 is CASSEAPTESANTGELFF. CDR3 bases: TGTGCCAGCAGTGAAGCGCCGACTGAAAGCGCGAACACCGGGGAGCTGTTTTTT. This chain links TRBV6-1 with TRBJ2-2; D gene ambiguous. Per the germline V gene, CDR1 is MNHNS and CDR2 is SASEGT. V shed 0 bases and J shed 0 bases, with 14 bases lying between them. The CDR3 is 18 amino acids.

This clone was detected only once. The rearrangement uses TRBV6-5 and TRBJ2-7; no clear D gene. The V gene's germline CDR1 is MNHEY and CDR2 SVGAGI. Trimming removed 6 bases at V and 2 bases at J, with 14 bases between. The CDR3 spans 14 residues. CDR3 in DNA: TGTGCCAGCAGAAGGGCCAGCGTAGCCTACGAGCAGTACTTC. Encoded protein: CASRRASVAYEQYF.

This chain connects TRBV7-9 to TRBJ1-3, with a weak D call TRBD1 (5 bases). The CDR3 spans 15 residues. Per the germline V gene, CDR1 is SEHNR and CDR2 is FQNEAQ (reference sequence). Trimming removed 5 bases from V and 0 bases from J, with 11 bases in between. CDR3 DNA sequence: TGTGCCAGCAGCCTCGACAGCACCTCTGGAAACACCATATATTTT. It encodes CASSLDSTSGNTIYF. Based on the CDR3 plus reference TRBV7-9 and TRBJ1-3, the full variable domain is DTGVSQNPRHKITKRGQNVTFRCDPISEHNRLYWYRQTLGQGPEFLTYFQNEAQLEKSRLLSDRFSAERPKGSFSTLEIQRTEQGDSAMYLCASSLDSTSGNTIYFGEGSWLTVV.

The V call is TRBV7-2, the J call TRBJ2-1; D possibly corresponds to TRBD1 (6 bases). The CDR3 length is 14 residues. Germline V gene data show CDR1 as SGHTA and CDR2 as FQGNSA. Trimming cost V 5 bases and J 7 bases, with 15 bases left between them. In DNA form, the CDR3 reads TGTGCCAGCAGCCGACCTGGGGGCCCTAATGAGCAGTTCTTC. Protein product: CASSRPGGPNEQFF.

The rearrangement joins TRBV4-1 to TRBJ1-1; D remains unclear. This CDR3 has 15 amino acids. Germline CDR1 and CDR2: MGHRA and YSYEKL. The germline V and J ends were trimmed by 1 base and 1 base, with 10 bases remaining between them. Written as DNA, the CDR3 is TGCGCCAGCAGCCAAGCGGAGGGCTCGAACACTGAAGCTTTCTTT. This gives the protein CASSQAEGSNTEAFF.

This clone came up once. CDR3 in amino acids: CASTSRQGPGNTIYF. The CDR3 DNA reads TGTGCCAGCACATCCCGACAGGGTCCTGGAAACACCATATATTTT. The V call is TRBV7-2, the J call TRBJ1-3; 7 nucleotides line up with TRBD1. The germline V gene encodes CDR1 SGHTA and CDR2 FQGNSA. The CDR3 length is 15 residues. V shed 7 bases and J 2 bases; nucleotides not matched to a gene: 8.

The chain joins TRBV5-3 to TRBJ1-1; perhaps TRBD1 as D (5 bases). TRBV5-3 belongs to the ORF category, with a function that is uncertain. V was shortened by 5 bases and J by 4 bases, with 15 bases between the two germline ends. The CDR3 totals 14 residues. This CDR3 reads CARSRPGSITEAFF. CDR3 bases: TGTGCCAGAAGTCGGCCAGGGAGCATCACTGAAGCTTTCTTT.

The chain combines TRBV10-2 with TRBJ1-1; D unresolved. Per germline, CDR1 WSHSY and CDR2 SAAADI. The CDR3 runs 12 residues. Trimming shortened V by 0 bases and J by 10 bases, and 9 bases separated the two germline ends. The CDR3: CASSESVLGAFF. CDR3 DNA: TGCGCCAGCAGTGAGTCGGTCCTAGGAGCTTTCTTT.

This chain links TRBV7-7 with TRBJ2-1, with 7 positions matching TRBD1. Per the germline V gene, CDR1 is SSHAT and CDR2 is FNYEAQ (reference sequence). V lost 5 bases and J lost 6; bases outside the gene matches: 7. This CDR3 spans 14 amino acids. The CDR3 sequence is CASSLRDSFNEQFF. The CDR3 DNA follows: TGTGCCAGCAGCCTCCGGGACAGCTTCAATGAGCAGTTCTTC.

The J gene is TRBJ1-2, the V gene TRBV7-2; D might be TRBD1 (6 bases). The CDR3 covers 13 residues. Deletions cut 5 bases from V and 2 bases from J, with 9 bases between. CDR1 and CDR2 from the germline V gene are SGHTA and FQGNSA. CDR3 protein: CASSPDRNYGYTF. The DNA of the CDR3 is TGTGCCAGCAGCCCCGACAGGAACTATGGCTACACCTTC.

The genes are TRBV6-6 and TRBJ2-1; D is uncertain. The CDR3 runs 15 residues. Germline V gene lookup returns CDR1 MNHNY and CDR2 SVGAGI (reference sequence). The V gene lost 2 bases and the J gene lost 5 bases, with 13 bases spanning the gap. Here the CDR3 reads CASSYDSRVHNEQFF. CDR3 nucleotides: TGTGCCAGCAGTTACGATAGCAGAGTACACAATGAGCAGTTCTTC.

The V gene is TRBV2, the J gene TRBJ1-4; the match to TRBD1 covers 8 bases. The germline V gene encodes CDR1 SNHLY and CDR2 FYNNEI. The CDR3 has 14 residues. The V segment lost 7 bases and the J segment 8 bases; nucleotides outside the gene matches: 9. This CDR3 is CASKFRGRREKLFF. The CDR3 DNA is TGTGCCAGCAAATTCAGGGGGCGACGGGAAAAACTGTTTTTT. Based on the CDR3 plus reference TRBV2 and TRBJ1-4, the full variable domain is EPEVTQTPSHQVTQMGQEVILRCVPISNHLYFYWYRQILGQKVEFLVSFYNNEISEKSEIFDDQFSVERPDGSNFTLKIRSTKLEDSAMYFCASKFRGRREKLFFGSGTQLSVL.

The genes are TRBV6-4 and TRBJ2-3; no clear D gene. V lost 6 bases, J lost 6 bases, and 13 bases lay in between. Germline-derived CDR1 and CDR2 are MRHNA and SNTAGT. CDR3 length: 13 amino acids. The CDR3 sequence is CASSLKGRDTQYF. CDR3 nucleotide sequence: TGTGCCAGCAGCCTAAAAGGACGGGATACGCAGTATTTT.

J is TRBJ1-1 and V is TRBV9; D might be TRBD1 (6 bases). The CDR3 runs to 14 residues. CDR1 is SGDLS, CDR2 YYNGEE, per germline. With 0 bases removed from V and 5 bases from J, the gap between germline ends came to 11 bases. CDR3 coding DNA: TGTGCCAGCAGCGTAGCACAGGGTGGGACTGAAGCTTTCTTT. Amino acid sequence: CASSVAQGGTEAFF.

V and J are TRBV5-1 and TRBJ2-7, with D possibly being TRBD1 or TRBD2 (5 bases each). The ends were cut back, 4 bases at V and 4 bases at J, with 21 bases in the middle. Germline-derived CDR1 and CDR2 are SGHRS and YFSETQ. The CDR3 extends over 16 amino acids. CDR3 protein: CASSDYPWGTGYEQYF. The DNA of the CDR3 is TGCGCCAGCAGCGACTACCCCTGGGGGACGGGGTACGAGCAGTACTTC.

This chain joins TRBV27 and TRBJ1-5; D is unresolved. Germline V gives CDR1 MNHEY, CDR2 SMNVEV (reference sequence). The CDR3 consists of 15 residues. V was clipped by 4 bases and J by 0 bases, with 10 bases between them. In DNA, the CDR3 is TGTGCCAGCAGTTCATTCAGAGATAGCAATCAGCCCCAGCATTTT. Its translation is CASSSFRDSNQPQHF.

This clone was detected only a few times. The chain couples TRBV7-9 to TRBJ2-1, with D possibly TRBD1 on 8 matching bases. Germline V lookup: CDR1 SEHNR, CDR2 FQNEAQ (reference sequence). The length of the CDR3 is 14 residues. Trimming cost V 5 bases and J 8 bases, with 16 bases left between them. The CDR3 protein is CASSERTGRDEQFF. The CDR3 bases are TGTGCCAGCAGCGAAAGGACAGGGAGGGATGAGCAGTTCTTC.

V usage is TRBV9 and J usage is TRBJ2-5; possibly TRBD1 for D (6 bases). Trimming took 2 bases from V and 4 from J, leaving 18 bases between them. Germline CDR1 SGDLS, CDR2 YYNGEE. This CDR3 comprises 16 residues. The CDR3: CASSVHHMDRGETQYF. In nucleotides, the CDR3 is TGTGCCAGCAGCGTCCACCACATGGACAGAGGAGAGACCCAGTACTTC.

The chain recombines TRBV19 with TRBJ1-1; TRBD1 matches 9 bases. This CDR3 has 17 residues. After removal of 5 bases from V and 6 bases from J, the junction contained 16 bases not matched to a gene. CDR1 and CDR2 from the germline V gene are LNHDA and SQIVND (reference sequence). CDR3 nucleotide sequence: TGTGCCAGTAGTTCACAACACAGGGGGCGCAGTAGCCCTGAAGCTTTCTTT. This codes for CASSSQHRGRSSPEAFF.

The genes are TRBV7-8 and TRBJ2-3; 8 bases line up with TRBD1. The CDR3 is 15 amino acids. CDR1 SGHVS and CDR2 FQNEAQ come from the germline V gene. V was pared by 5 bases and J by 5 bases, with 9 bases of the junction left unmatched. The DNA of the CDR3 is TGTGCCAGCAGCCGAAGGACAGGGAACGTAGATACGCAGTATTTT. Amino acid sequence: CASSRRTGNVDTQYF.